This T cell receptor beta chain was sequenced during a study of blood T cells in healthy people across ages (dated by TCRdb to between 2014 and 2017). Concerning the study at large: In model experiments, template switching captured about one uniquely barcoded TCR beta cDNA molecule for every two T cells. The donors were divided into four age groups: young (average around 15 years), middle-aged (about 40), aged (roughly 60) and long-lived (82). To avoid experimental bias, donors of different ages were distributed randomly across sequencing lanes. For two donors (one aged 18 to 29 and one aged 80 or older), the study analyzed two additional independent replicas of 1 million unique cDNA reads from the same blood draw. Age-related changes in TCR beta repertoire diversity were measured in the study by deep sequencing normalized with unique cDNA molecular identifiers.

The donors were roughly 40 Caucasian individuals from Russia, aged roughly 6 to 95 years, who were systemically healthy. Each donor gave around 9.8 milliliters of peripheral blood, collected into EDTA-treated Vacutainer tubes. Ficoll-Paque density-gradient centrifugation was used to isolate PBMCs, with at least 6 million per sample. Trizol reagent was used to extract total RNA from PBMCs, with at least 6 micrograms per sample. For every donor, an aliquot of PBMCs went through flow cytometry to measure the percentages of naive CD45RAhigh/CD27high T cells. Unmatched junction bases come to 7, with V trimmed by 4 bases and J by 10 bases. From the germline V gene, CDR1 is SGHDT and CDR2 is YYEEEE. From cysteine to phenylalanine, the CDR3 is 15 amino acids long. Only CDR3 DNA remains: 45 bases, in frame from the first base. With respect to this clonotype: What this receptor recognizes is not known. One base away there is no much larger clone; base qualities are not given.

General study outcomes and caveats: As age increased, observed TCR beta diversity per million T cells dropped in a roughly linear way, and a significant reduction was already evident by age 40. Observed TCR beta diversity correlated strongly with the percentage of naive T cells measured by flow cytometry. Estimates of total diversity based on one million sequenced T cells were regarded as lower bounds and as underestimates. The CMV infection status of donors was not known, potentially confounding age-related changes in expanded clonotypes. Compared with the aged group, the long-lived group had more naive CD4+ T cells, fewer expanded clones and increased TCR diversity, suggesting age selection. Since profiling was done on bulk unsorted PBMCs, naive and antigen-experienced compartments could not be conclusively compared.

The library came from 5' RACE. Sequencing was performed on an Illumina HiSeq 2500. A second PCR of roughly 7 to 12 cycles was run with a J-beta primer mix and a sample-barcoded 5' primer. A template-switch 5' adaptor carrying 12 random nucleotides introduced a unique molecular identifier onto each TCR beta cDNA molecule. At least 2.5 million CDR3-containing paired-end reads were obtained from each sample. All of the RNA was converted into first-strand cDNA using the Mint cDNA synthesis kit, with a TRBC-specific oligonucleotide serving as the primer. All cDNA was treated with uracil-DNA glycosylase and then went through a first 18-cycle PCR with the universal primers M1SS and BC2_uni_R. On the study's bioinformatics: For normalization, 1 million high-quality reads, each with a distinct molecular identifier, were randomly selected from each sample. Reads with shared molecular identifiers were discarded instead of being binned into consensus sequences. MiTCR, with a Q25 quality threshold and the strictest error-elimination algorithm, was used for CDR3 identification, clonotype clustering and error correction. A nonparametric unseen species model with Euler transformation was used to estimate lower-bound total TCR beta diversity. TCRdb's own reprocessing of the public reads used fastp at Q25 and MiXCR and kept productive beta chains. Rows are combined by CDR3 protein, so each entry shows the most common genes and DNA. It is TCRdb's table, rather than the study itself, that gives the V and J calls and clone size. The sample table shows roughly 640,000 distinct CDR3 sequences, and about 30% are seen once. Of the sample, approximately 15% falls within the top ten clones.

Source material: blood. Recombination joined TRBV5-6 with TRBJ2-1, with TRBD2 matching 14 junction bases. The sequence derives from a woman of 80 years or more in good health. CDR3 loop: CASSPGLAGGGEQFF. The DNA sequence follows: TGTGCCAGCAGCCCCGGACTAGCGGGAGGAGGCGAGCAGTTCTTC. The variable domain in full, with residues beyond the CDR3 obtained from the reference TRBV5-6 and TRBJ2-1 genes, is DAGVTQSPTHLIKTRGQQVTLRCSPKSGHDTVSWYQQALGQGPQFIFQYYEEEERQRGNFPDRFSGHQFPNYSSELNVNALLLGDSALYLCASSPGLAGGGEQFFGPGTRLTVL.